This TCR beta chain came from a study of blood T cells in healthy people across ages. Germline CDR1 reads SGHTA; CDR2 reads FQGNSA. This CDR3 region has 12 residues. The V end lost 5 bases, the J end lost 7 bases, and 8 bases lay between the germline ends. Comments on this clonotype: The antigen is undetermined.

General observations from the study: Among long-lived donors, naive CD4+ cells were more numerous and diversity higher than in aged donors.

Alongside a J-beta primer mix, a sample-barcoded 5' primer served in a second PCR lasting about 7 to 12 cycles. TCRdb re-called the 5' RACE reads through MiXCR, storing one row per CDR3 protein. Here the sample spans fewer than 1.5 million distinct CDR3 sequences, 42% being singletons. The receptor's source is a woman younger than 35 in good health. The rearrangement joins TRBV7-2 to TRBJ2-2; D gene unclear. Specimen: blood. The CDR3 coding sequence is TGTGCCAGCAGCCCCCATGGCGGGGAGCTGTTTTTT. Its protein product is CASSPHGGELFF.